This entry is about one TCR beta chain. The data were taken from a study of blood T cells in healthy people across ages. The authors ran a second PCR of roughly 6 to 12 cycles using a sample-barcoded 5' primer and a J-beta primer mix. TCRdb reprocessed the 5' RACE reads with MiXCR, giving one entry per CDR3 protein. The sample yields approximately 800,000 distinct CDR3 sequences, roughly 25% seen once. The V gene lost 2 bases and the J gene lost 0 bases, with 18 bases spanning the gap. From germline, CDR1 is SGHDT and CDR2 YYEEEE. CDR3 length: 18 amino acids. Donors were systemically healthy Caucasian individuals from Russia aged about 6 to 90 years. This sample also appeared in a second study, on T cells of mothers and their children. From that study: The study found slightly higher but non-significant overlap in related versus unrelated mother-child pairs. None of the identified T cell clones proved to be persistent microchimeric clones.

This clonotype originated in a boy aged 5-17 years in good health. Specimen: blood. V and J are TRBV5-6 and TRBJ2-1, with unresolved D. CDR3 in DNA: TGTGCCAGCAGCTTTTCACGGCACTTCCAAAGCTCCTACAATGAGCAGTTCTTC. It translates to CASSFSRHFQSSYNEQFF.